A single sample is the source of the 6 T cell receptor beta chains below, sequenced in a study of T cell responses to AZD1222 COVID-19 vaccine. The table came from immunoSEQ multiplex PCR; TCRdb's copy has only in-frame clones and leaves some out. The table records 70,000 to 85,000 clones, roughly 80% of them present only once. The sample was peripheral blood, taken on day 0 of AZD1222 vaccination. Receptors were obtained from an adult in good health.

V is TRBV13 and J is TRBJ1-6; TRBD1 is a possible D gene (6 bases). The CDR3 is 15 amino acids. Trimming took off 5 bases at V and 6 bases at J, with 14 bases between the two ends. CDR1 is PRHDT and CDR2 is FYEKMQ in the germline V gene (reference sequence). CDR3 DNA sequence: TGTGCCAGCAGCGAAAGCAGGGGAGTTAATTCACCCCTCCACTTT. Translated, it gives CASSESRGVNSPLHF.

The chain employs TRBV28 and TRBJ2-6, with 8 bases fitting TRBD2. Unmatched junction bases numbered 9, after V lost 5 bases and J lost 3 bases. Germline V CDR1 and CDR2: MDHEN, SYDVKM. The CDR3 is 17 residues long. The CDR3 coding sequence is TGTGCCAGCAGTACGGGACTAGTAAAAGGTGGGGCCAACGTCCTGACTTTC. It codes for CASSTGLVKGGANVLTF.

The DNA of the CDR3 is TGTGCCAGCAGCTTTGGTCTGTACGAGCAGTACTTC. Amino acids: CASSFGLYEQYF. The V and J genes are TRBV7-9 and TRBJ2-7, with unresolved D. Germline CDR1 SEHNR, CDR2 FQNEAQ (reference sequence). The V end lost 3 bases, the J end lost 4 bases, and 7 bases lay between the germline ends. This CDR3 spans 12 amino acids.

The chain employs TRBV21-1 and TRBJ2-7; TRBD1 is the table's D call, not checked against the DNA. TRBV21-1 is designated a pseudogene. This CDR3 is built from 12 residues. Written as DNA, the CDR3 is TGTGCCAGCAGCTCCCAATCCTACGAGCAGTACTTC. Protein sequence: CASSSQSYEQYF.

The chain recombines TRBV12-3 or TRBV12-4 with TRBJ2-7; 10 bases line up with TRBD1. This CDR3 is built from 13 residues. V shed 6 bases, J shed 10 bases, and the junction held 9 bases outside the gene matches. The DNA for the CDR3 is TGTGCCAGCAGCCCGGGACAGGGGACTTTACAGTACTTC. The encoded protein is CASSPGQGTLQYF.

V gene TRBV10-3 combines with J gene TRBJ2-5, with 7 bases matching TRBD1. The CDR3 loop spans 14 amino acids. The V gene end was trimmed by 5 bases and the J gene end by 1 base; junction bases not matched to a gene: 4. Germline V gene data show CDR1 as ENHRY and CDR2 as SYGVKD. CDR3 coding DNA: TGTGCCATCAGTAAACAGGGGACCCAAGAGACCCAGTACTTC. It yields the protein CAISKQGTQETQYF.